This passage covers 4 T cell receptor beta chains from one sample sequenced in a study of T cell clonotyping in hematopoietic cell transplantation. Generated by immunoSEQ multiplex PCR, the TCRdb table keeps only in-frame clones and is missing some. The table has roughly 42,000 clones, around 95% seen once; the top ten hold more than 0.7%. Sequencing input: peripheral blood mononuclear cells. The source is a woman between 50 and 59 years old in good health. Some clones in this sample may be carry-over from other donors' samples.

CDR3 in amino acids: CASSLDSVNTGELFF. In nucleotides, the CDR3 is TGTGCCAGCAGCCTGGACTCTGTGAACACCGGGGAGCTGTTTTTT. This chain joins TRBV5-4 and TRBJ2-2; D is perhaps TRBD2 (5 bases). Between the trimmed V and J ends, which lost 4 bases and 1 base, there was a span of 11 bases. CDR1 and CDR2 (germline): SGHNT, YYREEE (reference sequence). CDR3 length equals 15 residues.

The CDR3 DNA is TGCGCCAGCAGCTCCGGACAGAACTATGGCTACACCTTC. This gives the protein CASSSGQNYGYTF. The gene calls are TRBV5-1 and TRBJ1-2; the D gene is possibly TRBD1 (6 bases). This CDR3 is built from 13 residues. Looked up from germline, CDR1 is SGHRS and CDR2 is YFSETQ. V was shortened by 3 bases and J by 2 bases, with 8 bases between the two germline ends.

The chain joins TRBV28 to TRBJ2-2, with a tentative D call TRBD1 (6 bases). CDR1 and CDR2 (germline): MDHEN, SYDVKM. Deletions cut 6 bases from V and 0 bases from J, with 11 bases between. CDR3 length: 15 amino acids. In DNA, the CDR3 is TGTGCCAGCAGCCCGACAGGAGCGAACACCGGGGAGCTGTTTTTT. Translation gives CASSPTGANTGELFF.

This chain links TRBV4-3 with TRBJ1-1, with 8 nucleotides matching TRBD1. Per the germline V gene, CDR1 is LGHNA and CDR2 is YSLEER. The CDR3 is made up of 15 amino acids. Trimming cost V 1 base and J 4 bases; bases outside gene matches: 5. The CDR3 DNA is TGCGCCAGCAGCCAAGCAGGACAGGGCGGCACTGAAGCTTTCTTT. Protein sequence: CASSQAGQGGTEAFF.